The rows below give T cell receptor beta chains drawn from one sample of a study of blood T cell repertoires in COVID-19. Assay: immunoSEQ multiplex PCR; the TCRdb copy retains only in-frame clones and omits some. The data contain 150,000 or so clones, 70% to 80% of them singletons. The sequenced sample was peripheral blood. The receptors stem from a woman aged 55-69 years with COVID-19, enrolled during active disease. CDR3s include the opening cysteine and the closing phenylalanine or tryptophan. Each record gives: D gene, clone size, V gene, J gene, CDR3 DNA, CDR3 protein. D genes are given only for firm matches. Size tells how often a clone was seen (once, few, many) or the class of an expanded clone, and some rows leave it out.

d_call: NA; clone_size: NA; v_call: TRBV7-9; j_call: TRBJ1-1; cdr3_nt: TGTGCCAGCAGCCCCAACCAGGGAGGGTTCACTGAAGCTTTCTTT; cdr3_aa: CASSPNQGGFTEAFF
d_call: TRBD1; clone_size: NA; v_call: TRBV5-1; j_call: TRBJ2-7; cdr3_nt: TGCGCCAGCAGCTTGATTACGGGACAGAGCTCCTACGAGCAGTACTTC; cdr3_aa: CASSLITGQSSYEQYF
d_call: TRBD1; clone_size: NA; v_call: TRBV5-1; j_call: TRBJ1-1; cdr3_nt: TGCGCCAGCAGCTTCGACAGGGACACTGAAGCTTTCTTT; cdr3_aa: CASSFDRDTEAFF
d_call: NA; clone_size: NA; v_call: TRBV29-1; j_call: TRBJ2-2; cdr3_nt: TGCAGCGTTGTAACAGGGGGGGCCGGGGAGCTGTTTTTT; cdr3_aa: CSVVTGGAGELFF
d_call: NA; clone_size: NA; v_call: TRBV5-6; j_call: TRBJ1-2; cdr3_nt: TGTGCCAGCAGCTTCAGAGGGTTGGGGGCGAGTGGCTACACCTTC; cdr3_aa: CASSFRGLGASGYTF
d_call: NA; clone_size: NA; v_call: TRBV7-2; j_call: TRBJ1-5; cdr3_nt: TGTGCCAGCAGCTTAGGTCAGGGCAATCAGCCCCAGCATTTT; cdr3_aa: CASSLGQGNQPQHF
d_call: NA; clone_size: NA; v_call: TRBV5-4; j_call: TRBJ2-1; cdr3_nt: TGTGCCAGCAGCTTGGGGAGGGAAATGGAGCAGTTCTTC; cdr3_aa: CASSLGREMEQFF
d_call: TRBD2; clone_size: NA; v_call: TRBV28; j_call: TRBJ2-5; cdr3_nt: TGTGCCAGCAGTCCCCGTAGCGGGAGGGAAGAGACCCAGTACTTC; cdr3_aa: CASSPRSGREETQYF
d_call: NA; clone_size: NA; v_call: TRBV6-5; j_call: TRBJ1-6; cdr3_nt: TGTGCCAGCACCCCCGACACTCCGGGGAATTCACCCCTCCACTTT; cdr3_aa: CASTPDTPGNSPLHF
d_call: NA; clone_size: NA; v_call: TRBV6-5; j_call: TRBJ2-5; cdr3_nt: TGTGCCGTCACGTCCGGGTACCAAGAGACCCAGTACTTC; cdr3_aa: CAVTSGYQETQYF
d_call: NA; clone_size: NA; v_call: TRBV6-5; j_call: TRBJ2-3; cdr3_nt: TGTGCCAGCAAGCGGGCAGATACGCAGTATTTT; cdr3_aa: CASKRADTQYF
d_call: NA; clone_size: few; v_call: TRBV5-1; j_call: TRBJ2-7; cdr3_nt: TGCGCCAGCAGGAGGGAAGCCTACGAGCAGTACTTC; cdr3_aa: CASRREAYEQYF
d_call: TRBD2; clone_size: NA; v_call: TRBV7-2; j_call: TRBJ2-1; cdr3_nt: TGTGCCAGCAGCTCCCAGAGTAGCGGGGGAGGTTATGAGCAGTTCTTC; cdr3_aa: CASSSQSSGGGYEQFF
d_call: TRBD1; clone_size: NA; v_call: TRBV18; j_call: TRBJ1-1; cdr3_nt: TGTGCCAGCTCCGGTGGACAGGGGAACACTGAAGCTTTCTTT; cdr3_aa: CASSGGQGNTEAFF
d_call: TRBD2; clone_size: NA; v_call: TRBV27; j_call: TRBJ2-7; cdr3_nt: TGTGCCAGCAGATCAAGCGGGAGGGGGGGCGACGAGCAGTACTTC; cdr3_aa: CASRSSGRGGDEQYF
d_call: NA; clone_size: NA; v_call: TRBV7-7; j_call: TRBJ2-2; cdr3_nt: TGTGCTAGCAGCTTAGGCCCAGCGGCCTCGAACACCGGGGAGCTGTTTTTT; cdr3_aa: CASSLGPAASNTGELFF